This is a list of T cell receptor beta chains from one sample in a study of blood T cell repertoires in COVID-19. Repertoires were generated with immunoSEQ multiplex PCR, while TCRdb's copy carries only in-frame clones and drops some. The table records about 370,000 clones, more than 80% of them present only once. The sequencing input was PBMCs or T cells enriched from blood (not recorded which). The origin of the receptors is a man aged 18 to 35 who had recovered from COVID-19. Both conserved end residues are part of each CDR3. D genes are given only for firm matches. A row's size may be missing; if present it is once, few, many or a size class.

D gene	clone size	V gene	J gene	CDR3 DNA	CDR3 protein
NA	NA	TRBV5-4	TRBJ1-1	TGTGCCAGCAGCTTGTTCGGGGTGGGGAACACTGAAGCTTTCTTT	CASSLFGVGNTEAFF
TRBD2	NA	TRBV7-7	TRBJ2-3	TGTGCCAGCAGCTCGGGACTAGCGGTGACAGATACGCAGTATTTT	CASSSGLAVTDTQYF
NA	NA	TRBV28	TRBJ1-5	TGTGCCAGCAGTTTACCCGGTGATCAGCCCCAGCATTTT	CASSLPGDQPQHF
NA	once	TRBV3-1/TRBV3-2	TRBJ1-2	TGTGCCAGCAGCCAAGAGAATGGTCGAGGGTGGCACACCTTC	CASSQENGRGWHTF
NA	NA	TRBV9	TRBJ2-2	TGTGCCAGCAGCGTCTCGGGGGGCCTCGACACCGGGGAGCTGTTTTTT	CASSVSGGLDTGELFF
TRBD1	NA	TRBV5-6	TRBJ1-2	TGTGCCAGCAGCTTGGACAGGGGGCGAGGCTACACCTTC	CASSLDRGRGYTF
TRBD2	NA	TRBV7-9	TRBJ2-7	TGTGCCAGCAGCGTGACTAGCGGGAGGTACGAGCAGTACTTC	CASSVTSGRYEQYF
NA	NA	TRBV9	TRBJ2-1	TGTGCCAGCAGCGGGTCAGGTTCTCCGTACAATGAGCAGTTCTTC	CASSGSGSPYNEQFF
TRBD1	NA	TRBV20-1	TRBJ1-6	TGCAGTGCCAGTGGGACAGGGTCCTCCTATAATTCACCCCTCCACTTT	CSASGTGSSYNSPLHF
TRBD2	NA	TRBV5-5	TRBJ2-1	TGTGCCAGCAGCCTCAAAGCTCTAGCGGGGTTCTACTCCTACAATGAGCAGTTCTTC	CASSLKALAGFYSYNEQFF
TRBD2	NA	TRBV10-3	TRBJ2-1	TGTGCCATCAGTGATCGAAGCGGGAGCTACAATGAGCAGTTCTTC	CAISDRSGSYNEQFF
NA	NA	TRBV7-2	TRBJ2-7	TGTGCCAGCAGCCGCGGAGGGAAATCCTACGAGCAGTACTTC	CASSRGGKSYEQYF
TRBD1	NA	TRBV7-8	TRBJ1-5	TGTGCCAGCAGCTTAGTAGGGACAGGGGTTCAGCCCCAGCATTTT	CASSLVGTGVQPQHF
NA	NA	TRBV7-2	TRBJ2-1	TGTGCCAGCAGCCCAATGTCCAGCTCCTACAATGAGCAGTTCTTC	CASSPMSSSYNEQFF
NA	few	TRBV21-1	TRBJ1-2	TGTGCCAGCGGGCTCAGATCCCCTCCGGATTTACAGTACACCCAATGGCGTGGCTACACCTTC	CASGLRSPPDLQYTQWRGYTF
NA	NA	TRBV18	TRBJ1-6	TGTGCCAGCTCACCTACAGCCTCAAGGAATTCACCCCTCCACTTT	CASSPTASRNSPLHF
NA	NA	TRBV28	TRBJ1-2	TGTGCCAGCAACCCATCCGGTATCTATGGCTACACCTTC	CASNPSGIYGYTF
NA	once	TRBV24-1	TRBJ1-2	TGTGCCACCAGTGGGGCACCAGATTATGGCTACACCTTC	CATSGAPDYGYTF
NA	once	TRBV14	TRBJ2-7	TGTGCCAGCAGCCAAGAACCCCAAAGGGTTGCAGGGAACTCCTACGAGCAGTACTTC	CASSQEPQRVAGNSYEQYF
NA	NA	TRBV25-1	TRBJ1-2	TGTGCCAGCAGTGAATCGGCTCAGGGGTTTGGTGGCTACACCTTC	CASSESAQGFGGYTF
TRBD2	few	TRBV23-1	TRBJ2-7	TGCGCCAGCAGTCAACGCCCCCCGGGACTAGCGGGAGTCAACGAGCAGTACTTC	CASSQRPPGLAGVNEQYF
TRBD1	NA	TRBV7-8	TRBJ2-1	TGTGCCAGCAGCCCCCGCCGGACAGGGGGCGATGAGCAGTTCTTC	CASSPRRTGGDEQFF
TRBD1	NA	TRBV6-5	TRBJ1-2	TGTGCCAGCGCCCTCGGCGGACAGGGGTTGGGAGGCTACACCTTC	CASALGGQGLGGYTF
NA	NA	TRBV27	TRBJ1-5	TGTGCCAGCAGTTTATCGTTCCGTGGAGGAAATCAGCCCCAGCATTTT	CASSLSFRGGNQPQHF
NA	NA	TRBV5-1	TRBJ1-3	TGCGCCAGCAGCTTGGAGCAGGCCTTTTCTGGAAACACCATATATTTT	CASSLEQAFSGNTIYF
NA	NA	TRBV12-5	TRBJ2-1	TGTGCTAGTGGTTTGATCGTAACCCGGAGCTCCTACAATGAGCAGTTCTTC	CASGLIVTRSSYNEQFF
TRBD1	NA	TRBV18	TRBJ2-7	TGTGCCAGCTCACCGGGCCGGGACAGGACCTACGAGCAGTACTTC	CASSPGRDRTYEQYF
TRBD1	NA	TRBV3-1/TRBV3-2	TRBJ2-7	TGTGCCAGCAGCCAAGTGGACAGGGTGGGGCAGTACTTC	CASSQVDRVGQYF
NA	NA	TRBV7-2	TRBJ2-7	TGTGCCAGCAGCGTAACTAGCTACGAGCAGTACTTC	CASSVTSYEQYF
TRBD1	NA	TRBV7-9	TRBJ1-1	TGTGCCAGCAGCTTATCCGGGGCCGGCAGGGGGACTGAAGCTTTCTTT	CASSLSGAGRGTEAFF
NA	NA	TRBV7-9	TRBJ1-2	TGTGCCAGCAGCCCTATCTTCGGCTATGGCTACACCTTC	CASSPIFGYGYTF
TRBD2	NA	TRBV5-8	TRBJ2-5	TGTGCCAGCAGCGCCGGAGGGGGACTAGCGGGAGGACAAGAGACCCAGTACTTC	CASSAGGGLAGGQETQYF
NA	NA	TRBV9	TRBJ1-4	TGTGCCACCCCATTAGGAGTAATTGAAAAACTGTTTTTT	CATPLGVIEKLFF
NA	NA	TRBV7-3	TRBJ2-2	TGTGCCAGCAGCCAGGGACTTTCTTACGGGGAGCTGTTTTTT	CASSQGLSYGELFF
TRBD1	NA	TRBV4-2	TRBJ2-3	TGTGCCAGCAGCCAAGGACAGGGAGAAGATACGCAGTATTTT	CASSQGQGEDTQYF
TRBD1	NA	TRBV15	TRBJ2-7	TGTGCCACCAGCAGAAAGGGGACAGGGGTAAAGGGCGAGCAGTACTTC	CATSRKGTGVKGEQYF
NA	once	TRBV19	TRBJ1-5	TGTGCCAGTACAGTACAGGGCTATCAGCCCCAGCATTTT	CASTVQGYQPQHF
NA	NA	TRBV20-1	TRBJ1-3	TGCAGTGCTAGTAGGGAGCCATCTGGAAACACCATATATTTT	CSASREPSGNTIYF
TRBD2	NA	TRBV7-2	TRBJ2-3	TGTGCCAGCAGCTCCTCTAGCGGGAGGGGGGATACGCAGTATTTT	CASSSSSGRGDTQYF
TRBD2	NA	TRBV4-3	TRBJ2-1	TGCGCCAGCAGCCAAGATGGGAGGACTAGCGGTTCTTTCTACAATGAGCAGTTCTTC	CASSQDGRTSGSFYNEQFF
TRBD2	NA	TRBV9	TRBJ2-1	TGTGCCAGCAGCGTAGGTGGACTAGATCATACTGAGCAGTTCTTC	CASSVGGLDHTEQFF
NA	NA	TRBV10-3	TRBJ2-7	TGTGCCATCAGTGAAAACGGAGGCTCCTACGAGCAGTACTTC	CAISENGGSYEQYF
NA	NA	TRBV18	TRBJ1-1	TGTGCCAGCTCACCACCGGGCGTAAGGGGGAACACTGAAGCTTTCTTT	CASSPPGVRGNTEAFF
TRBD2	NA	TRBV4-3	TRBJ2-7	TGCGCCAGCAGCCAAGATTATCTCGCGGGAGGGCGCGAGCAGTACTTC	CASSQDYLAGGREQYF
NA	NA	TRBV4-1	TRBJ1-6	TGCGCCAGCAGCCAAACCCCCCTTGGCAGCTCCTATAATTCACCCCTCCACTTT	CASSQTPLGSSYNSPLHF
TRBD1	NA	TRBV5-8	TRBJ1-2	TGTGCCAGCAGCTTGAACAGGGGGGGAGGCTACACCTTC	CASSLNRGGGYTF
NA	NA	TRBV28	TRBJ1-3	TGTGCCAGCTATTGGGGCGGATCCCCCTCACTCAACTCTGGAAACACCATATATTTT	CASYWGGSPSLNSGNTIYF
NA	NA	TRBV3-1/TRBV3-2	TRBJ2-7	TGTGCCAGCAGCCAACGGAGCGAGACCGACTACGAGCAGTACTTC	CASSQRSETDYEQYF
NA	NA	TRBV30	TRBJ1-4	TGTGCCTGGACCTACCCGGGGAGAGAAAAACTGTTTTTT	CAWTYPGREKLFF
NA	NA	TRBV11-2	TRBJ2-3	TGTGCCAGCAGCTTAGCGCCCTATAGCGGTTCTAGCACAGATACGCAGTATTTT	CASSLAPYSGSSTDTQYF
NA	NA	TRBV2	TRBJ1-1	TGTGCCAGCAAGTTAGGGAGGAAGGGTGAAGCTTTCTTT	CASKLGRKGEAFF
TRBD2	NA	TRBV30	TRBJ2-7	TGTGCCTGGAGTGGACCCCACACTAGCGGGAGTCCCTACGAGCAGTACTTC	CAWSGPHTSGSPYEQYF